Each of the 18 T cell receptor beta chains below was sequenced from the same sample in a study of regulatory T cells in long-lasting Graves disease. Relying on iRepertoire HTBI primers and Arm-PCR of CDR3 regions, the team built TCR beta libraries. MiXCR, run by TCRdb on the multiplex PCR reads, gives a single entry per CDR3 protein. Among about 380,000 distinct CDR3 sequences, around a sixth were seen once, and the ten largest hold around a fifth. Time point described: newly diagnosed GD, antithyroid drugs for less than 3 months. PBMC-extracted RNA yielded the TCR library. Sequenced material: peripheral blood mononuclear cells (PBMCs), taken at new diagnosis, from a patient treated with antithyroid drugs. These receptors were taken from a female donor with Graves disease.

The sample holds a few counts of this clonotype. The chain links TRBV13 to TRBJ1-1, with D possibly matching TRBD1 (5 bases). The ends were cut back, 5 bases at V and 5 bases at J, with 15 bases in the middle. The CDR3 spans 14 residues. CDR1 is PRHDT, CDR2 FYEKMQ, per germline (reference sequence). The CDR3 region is CASSDDSLKTEAFF. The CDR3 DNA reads TGTGCCAGCAGCGACGACAGTCTTAAGACTGAAGCTTTCTTT.

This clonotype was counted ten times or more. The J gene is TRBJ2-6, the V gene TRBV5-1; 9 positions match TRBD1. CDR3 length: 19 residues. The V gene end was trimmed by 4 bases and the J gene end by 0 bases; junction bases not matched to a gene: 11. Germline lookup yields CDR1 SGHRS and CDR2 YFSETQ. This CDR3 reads CASSQTGQGPYSGANVLTF. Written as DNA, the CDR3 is TGCGCCAGCAGCCAAACAGGACAGGGGCCCTACTCTGGGGCCAACGTCCTGACTTTC.

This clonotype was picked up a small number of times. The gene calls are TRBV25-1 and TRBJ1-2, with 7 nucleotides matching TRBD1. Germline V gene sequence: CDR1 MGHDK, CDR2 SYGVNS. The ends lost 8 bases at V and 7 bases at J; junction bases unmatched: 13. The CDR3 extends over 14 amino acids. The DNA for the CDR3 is TGTGCCAGCTCCAGGGGGGGGAGAATGTCTGGCTACACCTTC. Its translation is CASSRGGRMSGYTF.

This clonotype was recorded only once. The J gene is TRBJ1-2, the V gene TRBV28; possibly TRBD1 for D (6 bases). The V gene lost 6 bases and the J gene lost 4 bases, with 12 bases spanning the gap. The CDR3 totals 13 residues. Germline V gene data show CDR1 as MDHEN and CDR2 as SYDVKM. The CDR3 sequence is CASSQTGPYGYTF. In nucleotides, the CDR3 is TGTGCCAGCAGCCAGACAGGTCCCTATGGCTACACCTTC.

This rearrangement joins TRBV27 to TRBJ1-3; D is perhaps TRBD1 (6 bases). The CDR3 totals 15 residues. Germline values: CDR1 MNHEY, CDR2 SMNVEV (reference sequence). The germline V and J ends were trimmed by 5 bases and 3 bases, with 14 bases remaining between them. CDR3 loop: CASSAKRGNGNTIYF. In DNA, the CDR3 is TGTGCCAGCAGTGCAAAGAGGGGGAATGGAAACACCATATATTTT.

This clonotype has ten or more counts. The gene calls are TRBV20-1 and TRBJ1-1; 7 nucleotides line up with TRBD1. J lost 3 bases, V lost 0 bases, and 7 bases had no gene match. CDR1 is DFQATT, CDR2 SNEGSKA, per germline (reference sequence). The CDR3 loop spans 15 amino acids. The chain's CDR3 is CSARDPRQGDTEAFF. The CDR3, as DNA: TGCAGTGCTAGAGATCCTCGGCAGGGGGACACTGAAGCTTTCTTT.

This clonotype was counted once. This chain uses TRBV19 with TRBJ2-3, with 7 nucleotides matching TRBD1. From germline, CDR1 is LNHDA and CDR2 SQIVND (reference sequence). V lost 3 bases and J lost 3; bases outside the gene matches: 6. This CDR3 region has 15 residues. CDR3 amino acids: CASSIQGDRTDTQYF. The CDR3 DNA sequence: TGTGCCAGTAGTATTCAGGGGGATAGAACAGATACGCAGTATTTT.

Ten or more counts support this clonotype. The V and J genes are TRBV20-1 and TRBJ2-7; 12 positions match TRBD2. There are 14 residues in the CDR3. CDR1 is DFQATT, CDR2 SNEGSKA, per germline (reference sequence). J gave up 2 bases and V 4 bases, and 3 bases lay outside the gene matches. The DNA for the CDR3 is TGCAGTGCTACTAGCGGGGGGGATGCCTACGAGCAGTACTTC. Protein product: CSATSGGDAYEQYF.

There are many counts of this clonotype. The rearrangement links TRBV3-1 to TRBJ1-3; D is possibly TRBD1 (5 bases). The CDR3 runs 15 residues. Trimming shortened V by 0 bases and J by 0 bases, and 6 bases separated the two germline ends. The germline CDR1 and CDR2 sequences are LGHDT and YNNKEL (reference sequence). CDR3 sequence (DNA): TGTGCCAGCAGCCAAGAGGGGGTCTCTGGAAACACCATATATTTT. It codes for CASSQEGVSGNTIYF.

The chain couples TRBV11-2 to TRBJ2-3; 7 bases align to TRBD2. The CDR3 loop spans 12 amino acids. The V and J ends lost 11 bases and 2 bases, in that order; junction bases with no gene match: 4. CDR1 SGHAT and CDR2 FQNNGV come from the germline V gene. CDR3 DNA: TGTGCCGGGCGGGGGAACACAGATACGCAGTATTTT. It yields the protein CAGRGNTDTQYF.

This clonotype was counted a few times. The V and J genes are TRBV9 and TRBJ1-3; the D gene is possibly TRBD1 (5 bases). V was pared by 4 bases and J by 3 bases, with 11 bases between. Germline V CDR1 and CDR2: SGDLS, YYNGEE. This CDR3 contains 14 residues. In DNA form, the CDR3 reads TGTGCCAGCAGCCCAGAGGGGTTTGGAAACACCATATATTTT. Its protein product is CASSPEGFGNTIYF.

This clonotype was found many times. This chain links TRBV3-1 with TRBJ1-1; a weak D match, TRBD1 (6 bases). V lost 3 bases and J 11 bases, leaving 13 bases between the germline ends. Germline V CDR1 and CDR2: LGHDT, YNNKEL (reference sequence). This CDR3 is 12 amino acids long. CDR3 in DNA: TGTGCCAGCAGCCAGGGGGCACTGGGGGCTTTCTTT. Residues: CASSQGALGAFF.

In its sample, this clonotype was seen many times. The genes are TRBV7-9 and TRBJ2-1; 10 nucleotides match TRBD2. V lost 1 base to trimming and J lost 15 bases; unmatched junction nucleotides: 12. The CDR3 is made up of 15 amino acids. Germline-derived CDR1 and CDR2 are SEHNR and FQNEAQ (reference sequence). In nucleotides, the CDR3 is TGTGCCAGCAGCTTAGGCGGTAGCGGGAGGCGTTTGCCGTTCTTC. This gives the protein CASSLGGSGRRLPFF.

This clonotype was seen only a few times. In DNA, the CDR3 is TGTGCCAGCAGCCCCCGGGGCAGCCACCATGAAGCTTTCTTT. Its protein is CASSPRGSHHEAFF. This sequence joins TRBV9 and TRBJ1-1, with D possibly matching TRBD1 (5 bases). This CDR3 is 14 amino acids long. Germline V lookup: CDR1 SGDLS, CDR2 YYNGEE. Trimming left V 4 bases short and J 7 bases short, with 17 bases between.

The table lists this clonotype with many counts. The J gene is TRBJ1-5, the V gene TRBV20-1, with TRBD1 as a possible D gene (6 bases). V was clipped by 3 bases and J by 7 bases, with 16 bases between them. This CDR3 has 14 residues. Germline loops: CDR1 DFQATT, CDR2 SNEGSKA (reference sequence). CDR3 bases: TGCAGTGCTAGCCAACTGACAGGTGGACAGCCCCAGCATTTT. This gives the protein CSASQLTGGQPQHF.

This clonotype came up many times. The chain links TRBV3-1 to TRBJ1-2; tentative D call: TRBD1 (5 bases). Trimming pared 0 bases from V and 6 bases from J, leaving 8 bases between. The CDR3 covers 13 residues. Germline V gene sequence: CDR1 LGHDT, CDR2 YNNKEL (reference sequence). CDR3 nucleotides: TGTGCCAGCAGCCAAGATGCGGGGGATGGCTACACCTTC. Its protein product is CASSQDAGDGYTF.

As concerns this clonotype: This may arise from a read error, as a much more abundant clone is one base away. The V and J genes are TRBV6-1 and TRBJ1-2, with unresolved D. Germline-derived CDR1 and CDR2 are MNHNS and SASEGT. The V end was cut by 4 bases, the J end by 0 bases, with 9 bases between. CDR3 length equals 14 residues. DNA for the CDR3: TGTGCCAGCAGTGGACCCGCAACTAACTATGGCTACACCTTC. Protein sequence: CASSGPATNYGYTF.

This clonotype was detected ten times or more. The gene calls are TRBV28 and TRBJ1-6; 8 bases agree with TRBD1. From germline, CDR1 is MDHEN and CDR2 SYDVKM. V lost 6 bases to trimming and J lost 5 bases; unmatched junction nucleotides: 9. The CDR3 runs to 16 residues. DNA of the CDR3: TGTGCCAGCAGCGGGACAGGCCACATTCATAATTCACCCCTCCACTTT. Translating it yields CASSGTGHIHNSPLHF. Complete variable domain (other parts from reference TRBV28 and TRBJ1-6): DVKVTQSSRYLVKRTGEKVFLECVQDMDHENMFWYRQDPGLGLRLIYFSYDVKMKEKGDIPEGYSVSREKKERFSLILESASTNQTSMYLCASSGTGHIHNSPLHFGNGTRLTVT.